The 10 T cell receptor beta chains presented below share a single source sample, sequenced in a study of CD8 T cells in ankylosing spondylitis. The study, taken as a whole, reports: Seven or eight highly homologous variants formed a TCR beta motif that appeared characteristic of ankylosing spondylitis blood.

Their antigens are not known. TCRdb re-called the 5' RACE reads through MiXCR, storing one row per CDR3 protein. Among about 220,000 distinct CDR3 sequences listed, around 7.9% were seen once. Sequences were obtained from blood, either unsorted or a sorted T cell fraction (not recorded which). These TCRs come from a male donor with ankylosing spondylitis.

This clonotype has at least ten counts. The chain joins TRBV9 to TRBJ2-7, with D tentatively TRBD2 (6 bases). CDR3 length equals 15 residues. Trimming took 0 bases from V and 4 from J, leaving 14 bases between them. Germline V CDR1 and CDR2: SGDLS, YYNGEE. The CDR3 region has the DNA TGTGCCAGCAGCGTAGGGGTGGGGGGATCTTACGAGCAGTACTTC. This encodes CASSVGVGGSYEQYF.

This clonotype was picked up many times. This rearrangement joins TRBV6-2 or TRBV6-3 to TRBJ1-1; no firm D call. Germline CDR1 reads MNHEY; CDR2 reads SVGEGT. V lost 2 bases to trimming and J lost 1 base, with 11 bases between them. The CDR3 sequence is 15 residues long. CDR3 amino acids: CASSYPWNWNTEAFF. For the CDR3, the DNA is TGTGCCAGCAGTTACCCATGGAACTGGAACACTGAAGCTTTCTTT.

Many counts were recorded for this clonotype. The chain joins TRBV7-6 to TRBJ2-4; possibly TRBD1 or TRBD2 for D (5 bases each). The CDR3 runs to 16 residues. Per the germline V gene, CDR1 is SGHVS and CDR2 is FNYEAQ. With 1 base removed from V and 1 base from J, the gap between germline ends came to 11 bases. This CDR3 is CASSLGPWGAKNIQYF. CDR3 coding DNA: TGTGCCAGCAGCTTAGGGCCTTGGGGGGCCAAAAACATTCAGTACTTC. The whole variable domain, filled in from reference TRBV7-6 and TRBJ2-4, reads GAGVSQSPRYKVTKRGQDVALRCDPISGHVSLYWYRQALGQGPEFLTYFNYEAQQDKSGLPNDRFSAERPEGSISTLTIQRTEQRDSAMYRCASSLGPWGAKNIQYFGAGTRLSVL.

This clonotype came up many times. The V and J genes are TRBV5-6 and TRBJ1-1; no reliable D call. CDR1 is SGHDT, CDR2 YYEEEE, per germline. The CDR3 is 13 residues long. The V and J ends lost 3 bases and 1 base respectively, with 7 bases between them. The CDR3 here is CASSWEQNTEAFF. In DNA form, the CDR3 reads TGTGCCAGCAGCTGGGAACAGAACACTGAAGCTTTCTTT.

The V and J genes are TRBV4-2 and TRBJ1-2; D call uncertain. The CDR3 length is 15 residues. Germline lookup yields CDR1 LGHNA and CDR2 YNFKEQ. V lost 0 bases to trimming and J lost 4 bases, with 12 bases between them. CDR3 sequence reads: CASSQDFLAAYGYTF. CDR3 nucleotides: TGTGCCAGCAGCCAAGATTTCTTGGCGGCCTATGGCTACACCTTC.

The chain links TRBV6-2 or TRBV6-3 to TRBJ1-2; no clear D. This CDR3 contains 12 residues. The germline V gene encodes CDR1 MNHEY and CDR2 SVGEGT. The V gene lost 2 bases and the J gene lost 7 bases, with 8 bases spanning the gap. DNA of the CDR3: TGTGCCAGCAGTTACCGTCGGGTTGGCTACACCTTC. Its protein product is CASSYRRVGYTF.

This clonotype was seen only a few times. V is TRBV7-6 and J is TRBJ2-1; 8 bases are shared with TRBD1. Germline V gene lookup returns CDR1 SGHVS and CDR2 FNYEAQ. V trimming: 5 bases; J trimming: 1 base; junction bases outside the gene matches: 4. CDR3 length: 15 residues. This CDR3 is CASSRQGSSYNEQFF. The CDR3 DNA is TGTGCCAGCAGCCGACAGGGGAGTTCCTACAATGAGCAGTTCTTC. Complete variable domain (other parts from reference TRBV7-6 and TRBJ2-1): GAGVSQSPRYKVTKRGQDVALRCDPISGHVSLYWYRQALGQGPEFLTYFNYEAQQDKSGLPNDRFSAERPEGSISTLTIQRTEQRDSAMYRCASSRQGSSYNEQFFGPGTRLTVL.

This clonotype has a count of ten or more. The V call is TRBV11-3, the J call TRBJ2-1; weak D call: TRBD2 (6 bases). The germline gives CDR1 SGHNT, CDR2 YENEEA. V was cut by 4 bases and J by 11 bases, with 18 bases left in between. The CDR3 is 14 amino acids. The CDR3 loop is CASSSSPRLGKQFF. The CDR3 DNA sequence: TGTGCCAGCAGCTCTAGTCCCCGACTAGGCAAGCAGTTCTTC.

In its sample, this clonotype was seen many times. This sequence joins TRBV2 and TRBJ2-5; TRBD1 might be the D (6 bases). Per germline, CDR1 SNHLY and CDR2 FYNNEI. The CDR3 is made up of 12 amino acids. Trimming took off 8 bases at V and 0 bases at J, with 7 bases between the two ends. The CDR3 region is CASGQYQETQYF. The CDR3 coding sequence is TGTGCCAGCGGACAGTACCAAGAGACCCAGTACTTC.

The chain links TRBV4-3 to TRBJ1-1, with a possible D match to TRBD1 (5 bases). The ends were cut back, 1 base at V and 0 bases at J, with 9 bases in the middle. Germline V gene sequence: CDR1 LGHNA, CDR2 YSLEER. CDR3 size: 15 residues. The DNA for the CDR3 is TGCGCCAGCAGCCAAGGATGGGGGGTGAACACTGAAGCTTTCTTT. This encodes CASSQGWGVNTEAFF.